The 30 T cell receptor beta chains below were found in one sample sequenced in a study of T cell changes during pregnancy in multiple sclerosis. Sequencing used immunoSEQ multiplex PCR; TCRdb keeps in-frame clones, though not all of them. Found here are some 81,000 clones, 89% of them singletons; the top ten hold under 2.5%. The specimen comprised peripheral blood, sampled before pregnancy. The receptors originated from a female donor with multiple sclerosis, enrolled in a pregnancy study.

CDR3 region: CASSFSSVGGTEAFF. DNA of the CDR3: TGTGCCAGCAGCTTCTCTTCGGTGGGAGGCACTGAAGCTTTCTTT. V gene TRBV9 combines with J gene TRBJ1-1, with no clear D. The germline V gene encodes CDR1 SGDLS and CDR2 YYNGEE. V lost 4 bases to trimming and J lost 4 bases, with 17 bases between them. The CDR3 sequence is 15 residues long.

The V call is TRBV7-2, the J call TRBJ2-5; D gene unclear. Germline V gives CDR1 SGHTA, CDR2 FQGNSA. The CDR3 has 14 amino acids. V lost 5 bases, J lost 2 bases, and 12 bases lay in between. Here the CDR3 reads CASSPLGHQETQYF. In DNA form, the CDR3 reads TGTGCCAGCAGCCCCCTTGGGCATCAAGAGACCCAGTACTTC. The full variable domain, its missing parts supplied by reference TRBV7-2 and TRBJ2-5, is GAGVSQSPSNKVTEKGKDVELRCDPISGHTALYWYRQSLGQGLEFLIYFQGNSAPDKSGLPSDRFSAERTGGSVSTLTIQRTQQEDSAVYLCASSPLGHQETQYFGPGTRLLVL.

A note on this clone: The germline gene is not matched at one end of the junction; a read error may be the cause. The chain joins TRBV19 to TRBJ2-1; 8 nucleotides align to TRBD2. Germline V lookup: CDR1 LNHDA, CDR2 SQIVND (reference sequence). The CDR3 length is 14 residues. The CDR3 coding sequence is TGTGCCAGTAGCCGGACTAGCCCCGGTACTAGAAGGCTCTTC. Protein sequence: CASSRTSPGTRRLF.

This clone was observed once. DNA for the CDR3: TGTGCCAGCAGTGTAAGACTGCGGGACACTGAAGCTTTCTTT. It translates to CASSVRLRDTEAFF. The V and J genes are TRBV6-1 and TRBJ1-1; D is uncertain. The CDR3 is made up of 14 amino acids. From germline, CDR1 is MNHNS and CDR2 SASEGT. Trimming removed 4 bases at V and 3 bases at J, with 12 bases between.

The chain is built from TRBV6-6 and TRBJ1-6, with 7 bases fitting TRBD1. V was pared by 2 bases and J by 6 bases, with 1 base of the junction left unmatched. The CDR3 runs to 14 residues. Germline lookup yields CDR1 MNHNY and CDR2 SVGAGI (reference sequence). The CDR3 here is CASSYGQVNSPLHF. DNA of the CDR3: TGTGCCAGCAGTTACGGACAGGTTAATTCACCCCTCCACTTT.

The chain couples TRBV9 to TRBJ2-1, with TRBD2 identical over 7 bases. CDR1 and CDR2 (germline): SGDLS, YYNGEE. V lost 0 bases to trimming and J lost 5 bases; unmatched junction nucleotides: 2. The CDR3 length is 14 residues. The CDR3 DNA is TGTGCCAGCAGCGTAGAAGGACTAGACAATGAGCAGTTCTTC. Translating it yields CASSVEGLDNEQFF.

The chain couples TRBV6-6 to TRBJ1-1; no definite D call. The CDR3 contains 15 residues. Per germline, CDR1 MNHNY and CDR2 SVGAGI (reference sequence). Trimming stripped 2 bases from V and 0 bases from J, with 10 bases between. The CDR3, as DNA: TGTGCCAGCAGTTACCCTCGGTTTATGAACACTGAAGCTTTCTTT. Translating it yields CASSYPRFMNTEAFF.

The chain links TRBV6-6 to TRBJ2-7; D not certain. V lost 2 bases and J lost 6, with 8 bases in between. Germline V gene data show CDR1 as MNHNY and CDR2 as SVGAGI (reference sequence). The length of the CDR3 is 12 residues. The DNA for the CDR3 is TGTGCCAGCAGTTACGCGTCTGGCGAGCAGTACTTC. Its translation is CASSYASGEQYF.

This clone has a single count. V is TRBV7-2 and J is TRBJ2-3; 7 bases line up with TRBD1. The V segment lost 4 bases and the J segment 4 bases; nucleotides outside the gene matches: 2. CDR3 size: 13 residues. Germline V lookup: CDR1 SGHTA, CDR2 FQGNSA. CDR3 loop: CASSSQGSDTQYF. In DNA form, the CDR3 reads TGTGCCAGCAGCTCACAGGGGTCAGATACGCAGTATTTT.

J is TRBJ2-3 and V is TRBV9, with TRBD1 as a possible D gene (6 bases). This CDR3 region has 16 residues. The ends were cut back, 4 bases at V and 2 bases at J, with 17 bases in the middle. Germline-derived CDR1 and CDR2 are SGDLS and YYNGEE. The CDR3 DNA is TGTGCCAGCAGCCCTGGGGGCAGCCAGCCCACAGATACGCAGTATTTT. Its protein product is CASSPGGSQPTDTQYF.

The chain links TRBV4-2 to TRBJ2-1; 14 bases align to TRBD2. Germline CDR1 LGHNA, CDR2 YNFKEQ. V shed 0 bases and J 6 bases; nucleotides not matched to a gene: 1. The CDR3 is 16 residues long. For the CDR3, the DNA is TGTGCCAGCAGCCAAGATGGGACTAGCGGGGGCAATGAGCAGTTCTTC. This codes for CASSQDGTSGGNEQFF.

The V call is TRBV20-1, the J call TRBJ2-7; D ambiguous. V was clipped by 7 bases and J by 1 base, with 8 bases between them. The CDR3 sequence is 11 residues long. Per the germline V gene, CDR1 is DFQATT and CDR2 is SNEGSKA (reference sequence). The CDR3 spells CSVSRSYEQYF. The CDR3 DNA is TGCAGTGTTAGCAGGTCCTACGAGCAGTACTTC.

The chain links TRBV27 to TRBJ2-3, with 7 bases lining up with TRBD1. The germline V gene encodes CDR1 MNHEY and CDR2 SMNVEV (reference sequence). This CDR3 spans 16 amino acids. J lost 2 bases, V lost 6 bases, and 11 bases had no gene match. CDR3 coding DNA: TGTGCCAGCAGCCGGGACAGTGGCCTCCACACAGATACGCAGTATTTT. Its protein is CASSRDSGLHTDTQYF.

The chain employs TRBV2 and TRBJ2-2; possible D gene TRBD2, 5 bases. Trimming stripped 5 bases from V and 2 bases from J, with 6 bases between. Germline V gives CDR1 SNHLY, CDR2 FYNNEI. This CDR3 has 13 residues. The CDR3 reads CASSRGNTGELFF. CDR3 nucleotide sequence: TGTGCCAGCAGTCGGGGTAACACCGGGGAGCTGTTTTTT. The variable domain in full, completed from reference TRBV2 and TRBJ2-2, reads EPEVTQTPSHQVTQMGQEVILRCVPISNHLYFYWYRQILGQKVEFLVSFYNNEISEKSEIFDDQFSVERPDGSNFTLKIRSTKLEDSAMYFCASSRGNTGELFFGEGSRLTVL.

The CDR3 region has the DNA TGTGCCAGCAGCACAGGGGGTTATAGCAATCAGCCCCAGCATTTT. Amino acid sequence: CASSTGGYSNQPQHF. V and J are TRBV5-6 and TRBJ1-5, with 8 bases identical to TRBD1. CDR3 size: 15 residues. CDR1 and CDR2 (germline): SGHDT, YYEEEE. Germline trimming cut 4 bases from V and 0 bases from J; bases unmatched to any gene: 3.

This chain connects TRBV4-1 to TRBJ1-4; 8 bases fit TRBD1. Germline V CDR1 and CDR2: MGHRA, YSYEKL. V lost 0 bases and J lost 8; bases outside the gene matches: 8. This CDR3 spans 16 amino acids. The CDR3 nucleotides read TGCGCCAGCAGCCAAGAATTGGGCAGGGGGCGGGAAAAACTGTTTTTT. Translation: CASSQELGRGREKLFF.

This clone showed up just once. The chain carries TRBV4-1 and TRBJ2-5; 9 nucleotides match TRBD1. Germline values: CDR1 MGHRA, CDR2 YSYEKL. This CDR3 is built from 13 residues. V dropped 6 bases and J dropped 4; count of bases not matched to a gene: 3. The CDR3 DNA reads as TGCGCCAGCAGAATGACAGGGGGAGAGACCCAGTACTTC. Translating it yields CASRMTGGETQYF.

This sequence joins TRBV5-4 and TRBJ1-1; 8 bases are a match to TRBD1. The V segment lost 3 bases and the J segment 3 bases; nucleotides outside the gene matches: 7. The CDR3 length is 15 residues. The germline gives CDR1 SGHNT, CDR2 YYREEE (reference sequence). CDR3 DNA: TGTGCCAGCAGCTATTCCGGGACAGGCTACACTGAAGCTTTCTTT. Translated: CASSYSGTGYTEAFF.

The V and J genes are TRBV9 and TRBJ2-5; 11 bases align to TRBD2. This CDR3 is 14 amino acids long. CDR1 is SGDLS, CDR2 YYNGEE, per germline. V was pared by 4 bases and J by 4 bases, with 3 bases of the junction left unmatched. The chain's CDR3 is CASSPLAGGETQYF. The CDR3, as DNA: TGTGCCAGCAGCCCCCTAGCGGGGGGAGAGACCCAGTACTTC.

The chain combines TRBV6-5 with TRBJ1-6; possible D gene TRBD1, 6 bases. Germline-derived CDR1 and CDR2 are MNHEY and SVGAGI. Trimming pared 7 bases from V and 10 bases from J, leaving 17 bases between. This CDR3 region has 14 residues. The DNA for the CDR3 is TGTGCCAGCAAGAGCCAGGGGTTTGAGTCACCCCTCCACTTT. It translates to CASKSQGFESPLHF.

This chain connects TRBV4-1 to TRBJ2-3; possible D gene TRBD1, 6 bases. The germline V gene has CDR1 MGHRA and CDR2 YSYEKL. CDR3 length: 16 residues. V was clipped by 4 bases and J by 1 base, with 15 bases between them. This CDR3 is CASSPRGGTGTDTQYF. DNA for the CDR3: TGCGCCAGCAGCCCTAGAGGGGGTACAGGCACAGATACGCAGTATTTT.

The chain is built from TRBV19 and TRBJ1-5; TRBD1 aligns across 7 bases. The trim removed 3 bases at V and 8 bases at J, leaving 7 bases unmatched. The CDR3 has 14 amino acids. Germline CDR1 LNHDA, CDR2 SQIVND (reference sequence). CDR3 nucleotides: TGTGCCAGTAGTATTCGAGGGGGCTATAAGCCCCAGCATTTT. Translating it yields CASSIRGGYKPQHF.

V and J are TRBV30 and TRBJ1-2, with 8 positions matching TRBD1. The junction had 12 bases not matched to a gene; V was cut back by 3 bases and J by 6 bases. The CDR3 extends over 15 amino acids. Germline V gene sequence: CDR1 GTSNPN, CDR2 SVGIG (reference sequence). The CDR3 DNA sequence: TGTGCCTGGAGGGTCCCCGGCAGGGGGCCCGATGGCTACACCTTC. This encodes CAWRVPGRGPDGYTF. Full variable domain (outside the CDR3, taken from reference TRBV30 and TRBJ1-2): SQTIHQWPATLVQPVGSPLSLECTVEGTSNPNLYWYRQAAGRGLQLLFYSVGIGQISSEVPQNLSASRPQDRQFILSSKKLLLSDSGFYLCAWRVPGRGPDGYTFGSGTRLTVV.

The rearrangement joins TRBV9 to TRBJ2-1; TRBD2 is a possible D gene (5 bases). The germline V gene has CDR1 SGDLS and CDR2 YYNGEE. V shed 3 bases and J shed 8 bases, with 12 bases lying between them. This CDR3 spans 13 amino acids. The CDR3 DNA sequence: TGTGCCAGCAGCGGTCGGGGAAATCATGAGCAGTTCTTC. It encodes CASSGRGNHEQFF.

This sequence joins TRBV5-1 and TRBJ1-3; D ambiguous. Looked up from germline, CDR1 is SGHRS and CDR2 is YFSETQ. V lost 1 base to trimming and J lost 2 bases, with 16 bases between them. This CDR3 comprises 17 residues. Here the CDR3 DNA reads TGCGCCAGCAGCTTGCCGGGGATAGGGAAGCCTGGAAACACCATATATTTT. This codes for CASSLPGIGKPGNTIYF.

The chain combines TRBV9 with TRBJ1-2; D not certain. Trimming shortened V by 4 bases and J by 7 bases, and 11 bases separated the two germline ends. Looked up from germline, CDR1 is SGDLS and CDR2 is YYNGEE. The CDR3 runs to 12 residues. The CDR3 reads CASSKELFGYTF. CDR3 coding DNA: TGTGCCAGCAGCAAAGAGCTCTTTGGCTACACCTTC.

V is TRBV10-3 and J is TRBJ1-1, with TRBD1 matching over 10 bases. V lost 6 bases and J lost 0; bases outside the gene matches: 10. Germline loops: CDR1 ENHRY, CDR2 SYGVKD. The CDR3 has 17 amino acids. This CDR3 is CAIRFGQGDTLNTEAFF. DNA for the CDR3: TGTGCCATCAGATTTGGACAGGGGGACACCCTGAACACTGAAGCTTTCTTT.

V gene TRBV10-2 combines with J gene TRBJ2-1; D is possibly TRBD1 (6 bases). The CDR3 loop spans 15 amino acids. Germline assignment: CDR1 WSHSY and CDR2 SAAADI. V was shortened by 8 bases and J by 0 bases, with 14 bases between the two germline ends. CDR3 amino acids: CASLYRDPSYNEQFF. In DNA form, the CDR3 reads TGCGCCAGCCTCTACAGGGACCCCTCCTACAATGAGCAGTTCTTC.

The chain recombines TRBV11-2 with TRBJ2-4, with a tentative D call TRBD1 (5 bases). Germline V CDR1 and CDR2: SGHAT, FQNNGV. The CDR3 runs 16 residues. The germline V and J ends were trimmed by 1 base and 1 base, with 11 bases remaining between them. This CDR3 reads CASSLGGSGAKNIQYF. The CDR3, as DNA: TGTGCCAGCAGCTTAGGGGGTTCAGGGGCCAAAAACATTCAGTACTTC.

V gene TRBV9 combines with J gene TRBJ2-1, with no clear D. This CDR3 is 11 amino acids long. V lost 4 bases and J lost 7, with 6 bases in between. Germline V gives CDR1 SGDLS, CDR2 YYNGEE. The CDR3 loop reads CASSSRNEQFF. CDR3 nucleotide sequence: TGTGCCAGCAGCTCCCGTAATGAGCAGTTCTTC.